The sequence of this T cell receptor (beta chain) was determined in a study of T cell changes during pregnancy in multiple sclerosis. Trimming removed 6 bases from V and 2 bases from J, with 10 bases in between. The CDR3 is 13 amino acids. Germline lookup yields CDR1 SNHLY and CDR2 FYNNEI. Sequenced by immunoSEQ multiplex PCR; TCRdb stores in-frame clones only, minus some. This table holds roughly 80,000 clones, over 75% found once. This clone showed up just a few times. Sequenced here: peripheral blood, sampled before pregnancy. J is TRBJ1-1 and V is TRBV2; tentatively, D is TRBD1 (5 bases). This clonotype was obtained from a female donor with multiple sclerosis, enrolled in a pregnancy study. The CDR3 sequence is CASSTDRNTEAFF. In DNA, the CDR3 is TGTGCCAGCAGCACCGACAGAAACACTGAAGCTTTCTTT.